Listed here are 28 T cell receptor beta chains from one sample, sequenced in a study of CD8 T cells in ankylosing spondylitis. TCRdb re-called the 5' RACE reads through MiXCR, storing one row per CDR3 protein. The data show some 200,000 distinct CDR3 sequences, 15% to 20% seen once. Sequenced input: blood, either unsorted or a sorted T cell fraction (not recorded which). These receptors were obtained from a male donor aged 10 to 30 with ankylosing spondylitis or in good health (not recorded which).

This clonotype was counted many times. The chain uses TRBV27 and TRBJ2-1; D unclear. The CDR3 has 16 residues. Between the trimmed V and J ends, which lost 4 bases and 0 bases, there was a span of 13 bases. CDR1 MNHEY and CDR2 SMNVEV come from the germline V gene (reference sequence). In DNA form, the CDR3 reads TGTGCCAGCAGTTCCTTGGGCTTTGGCTCCTACAATGAGCAGTTCTTC. Translating it yields CASSSLGFGSYNEQFF.

In this sample, this clonotype turned up many times. The chain links TRBV12-3 or TRBV12-4 to TRBJ2-7, with no clear D. Trimming removed 6 bases from V and 4 bases from J, with 10 bases in between. This CDR3 has 12 residues. The CDR3 here is CASSNGAYEQYF. The CDR3 coding sequence is TGTGCCAGCAGCAACGGCGCATACGAGCAGTACTTC.

This clonotype was detected many times. V usage is TRBV20-1 and J usage is TRBJ1-2; the D gene is possibly TRBD1 (5 bases). The CDR3 totals 13 residues. The V and J ends lost 0 bases and 4 bases respectively, with 9 bases between them. Germline CDR1 is DFQATT and CDR2 is SNEGSKA (reference sequence). Here the CDR3 reads CSARDGGGYGYTF. The CDR3 bases are TGCAGTGCTAGAGATGGGGGGGGCTATGGCTACACCTTC.

This clonotype has a count of ten or more. V is TRBV6-2 or TRBV6-3 and J is TRBJ2-6, with D perhaps being TRBD1 or TRBD2 (5 bases each). Trimming cost V 8 bases and J 4 bases, with 18 bases left between them. Germline CDR1 MNHEY, CDR2 SVGEGT. The CDR3 has 16 amino acids. The CDR3 nucleotides read TGTGCCAGCGTTGACCGCCTGGGGGTCGGGGCCAACGTCCTGACTTTC. This sequence encodes CASVDRLGVGANVLTF.

V usage is TRBV13 and J usage is TRBJ2-7; no definite D call. Germline CDR1 reads PRHDT; CDR2 reads FYEKMQ (reference sequence). Trimming removed 1 base from V and 3 bases from J, with 7 bases in between. This CDR3 comprises 13 residues. CDR3 bases: TGTGCCAGCAGCTTAGCGGGTCTCTACGAGCAGTACTTC. It is translated as CASSLAGLYEQYF.

The V gene is TRBV7-8, the J gene TRBJ2-1; 7 bases agree with TRBD2. Per the germline V gene, CDR1 is SGHVS and CDR2 is FQNEAQ. V shed 1 base and J 8 bases; nucleotides not matched to a gene: 11. The CDR3 covers 16 residues. CDR3: CASSLGLADPSYEQFF. CDR3 nucleotide sequence: TGTGCCAGCAGCTTAGGACTAGCCGACCCTTCGTATGAGCAGTTCTTC. Combining the CDR3 with reference TRBV7-8 and TRBJ2-1 gives the whole variable domain GAGVSQSPRYKVAKRGQDVALRCDPISGHVSLFWYQQALGQGPEFLTYFQNEAQLDKSGLPSDRFFAERPEGSVSTLKIQRTQQEDSAVYLCASSLGLADPSYEQFFGPGTRLTVL.

This clonotype was counted many times. The chain combines TRBV7-9 with TRBJ1-5; the D is unclear. Germline CDR1 is SEHNR and CDR2 is FQNEAQ (reference sequence). V was pared by 3 bases and J by 5 bases, with 5 bases between. The CDR3 sequence is 12 residues long. Here the CDR3 reads CASSFGDQPQHF. In DNA, the CDR3 is TGTGCCAGCAGCTTTGGAGATCAGCCCCAGCATTTT.

The sample holds many counts of this clonotype. The V gene is TRBV6-4, the J gene TRBJ2-4; the D gene is possibly TRBD2 (5 bases). The length of the CDR3 is 14 residues. The germline V gene has CDR1 MRHNA and CDR2 SNTAGT. Trimming removed 10 bases from V and 0 bases from J, with 13 bases in between. CDR3 bases: TGTGCCACCACTCGAGGACTAGCCAAAAACATTCAGTACTTC. This translates into CATTRGLAKNIQYF.

V gene TRBV29-1 combines with J gene TRBJ2-5; no clear D. This CDR3 is 10 amino acids long. Looked up from germline, CDR1 is SQVTM and CDR2 is ANQGSEA. The ends were cut back, 7 bases at V and 14 bases at J, with 17 bases in the middle. The CDR3 nucleotides are TGCAGCGATGCTCGCACCCCGGAATACTTC. Encoded protein: CSDARTPEYF.

The sample holds many counts of this clonotype. The chain has TRBV9 and TRBJ2-5; tentatively, D is TRBD1 (5 bases). The germline V and J ends were trimmed by 3 bases and 1 base, with 7 bases remaining between them. CDR1 and CDR2 from the germline V gene are SGDLS and YYNGEE. This CDR3 region has 13 residues. In DNA, the CDR3 is TGTGCCAGCAGCGGTCAGGGCCAAGAGACCCAGTACTTC. This gives the protein CASSGQGQETQYF.

This clonotype came up many times. The V gene is TRBV9, the J gene TRBJ2-2; perhaps TRBD1 as D (6 bases). The CDR3 sequence is 15 residues long. Per the germline V gene, CDR1 is SGDLS and CDR2 is YYNGEE. V was trimmed by 3 bases and J by 9 bases, leaving 18 bases between them. CDR3 nucleotides: TGTGCCAGCAGCGCCCGGGACATAGAACACCGGGAGCTGTTTTTT. Protein sequence: CASSARDIEHRELFF.

This clonotype was seen ten or more times. The chain joins TRBV4-1 to TRBJ2-1; unclear D gene. Trimming pared 1 base from V and 0 bases from J, leaving 10 bases between. This CDR3 has 16 amino acids. Per germline, CDR1 MGHRA and CDR2 YSYEKL. The CDR3 DNA is TGCGCCAGCAGCCAAGTTTTCTCGGGCTCCTACAATGAGCAGTTCTTC. This gives the protein CASSQVFSGSYNEQFF.

This clonotype was seen at least ten times. V gene TRBV20-1 combines with J gene TRBJ2-3, with D unclear. CDR1 and CDR2 from the germline V gene are DFQATT and SNEGSKA (reference sequence). V was pared by 0 bases and J by 1 base, with 5 bases between. The length of the CDR3 is 13 residues. CDR3 protein: CSARDYRTDTQYF. The CDR3 coding sequence is TGCAGTGCTAGAGATTACCGCACAGATACGCAGTATTTT.

This clonotype was picked up many times. This chain joins TRBV7-7 and TRBJ2-5; 8 bases are a match to TRBD1. The V and J ends lost 6 bases and 2 bases, in that order; junction bases with no gene match: 8. CDR3 length: 15 residues. Germline assignment: CDR1 SSHAT and CDR2 FNYEAQ (reference sequence). Here the CDR3 reads CASSSTGAGQETQYF. The CDR3 DNA follows: TGTGCCAGCAGTTCGACAGGGGCCGGACAAGAGACCCAGTACTTC. The full variable domain, in which reference TRBV7-7 and TRBJ2-5 provide the parts outside the CDR3, is GAGVSQSPRYKVTKRGQDVTLRCDPISSHATLYWYQQALGQGPEFLTYFNYEAQPDKSGLPSDRFSAERPEGSISTLTIQRTEQRDSAMYRCASSSTGAGQETQYFGPGTRLLVL.

The sample holds many counts of this clonotype. This chain uses TRBV7-9 with TRBJ2-3, with a tentative D call TRBD2 (5 bases). The CDR3 is made up of 14 amino acids. Trimming pared 8 bases from V and 3 bases from J, leaving 15 bases between. Germline V gives CDR1 SEHNR, CDR2 FQNEAQ (reference sequence). CDR3: CASDVGEVTDTQYF. As DNA, the CDR3 is TGTGCCAGCGACGTGGGAGAGGTGACAGATACGCAGTATTTT.

In its sample, this clonotype was seen many times. The rearrangement links TRBV20-1 to TRBJ2-7, with D perhaps assigned TRBD1 or TRBD2 (5 bases each). This CDR3 contains 15 residues. From germline, CDR1 is DFQATT and CDR2 SNEGSKA (reference sequence). The V end lost 0 bases, the J end lost 3 bases, and 15 bases lay between the germline ends. The DNA of the CDR3 is TGCAGTGCTAGAGAGGACGGTGGGGACGGCTACGAGCAGTACTTC. It yields the protein CSAREDGGDGYEQYF.

There are many counts of this clonotype. This chain connects TRBV29-1 to TRBJ2-1, with 8 bases aligning to TRBD1. The V gene's germline CDR1 is SQVTM and CDR2 ANQGSEA. The V segment lost 7 bases and the J segment 15 bases; nucleotides outside the gene matches: 20. This CDR3 is 14 amino acids long. CDR3 DNA: TGCAGCGCCTGGCGTCTATCCGGGACAGGAAAGGGGTTCTTC. Translating it yields CSAWRLSGTGKGFF.

In its sample, this clonotype was seen many times. The chain has TRBV4-1 and TRBJ1-6, with D possibly matching TRBD1 (6 bases). V was shortened by 7 bases and J by 5 bases, with 12 bases between the two germline ends. CDR3 length: 14 residues. Germline lookup yields CDR1 MGHRA and CDR2 YSYEKL. This chain's CDR3 is CASTDRRNNSPLHF. CDR3 bases: TGCGCCAGCACCGACAGGAGGAATAATTCACCCCTCCACTTT.

In its sample, this clonotype was seen many times. The V gene is TRBV5-1, the J gene TRBJ2-3; D unclear. V was shortened by 7 bases and J by 4 bases, with 10 bases between the two germline ends. The CDR3 has 12 residues. CDR1 is SGHRS and CDR2 is YFSETQ in the germline V gene. CDR3 residues: CASSRNADTQYF. DNA for the CDR3: TGCGCCAGCTCTCGCAACGCAGATACGCAGTATTTT.

In this sample, this clonotype turned up many times. The chain employs TRBV25-1 and TRBJ2-5, with 7 bases identical to TRBD2. The V gene's germline CDR1 is MGHDK and CDR2 SYGVNS. Unmatched junction bases numbered 8, after V lost 2 bases and J lost 2 bases. The CDR3 has 16 amino acids. In DNA, the CDR3 is TGTGCCAGCAGTGAAGGGTTCCGCGGGAGACAAGAGACCCAGTACTTC. This encodes CASSEGFRGRQETQYF.

This clonotype was seen repeatedly, ten times or more. The chain has TRBV11-2 and TRBJ2-3; a possible D gene is TRBD2 (6 bases). V was cut by 6 bases and J by 3 bases, with 16 bases left in between. CDR1 and CDR2 (germline): SGHAT, FQNNGV. The CDR3 is 15 amino acids. The CDR3 sequence: CASSFSGGRTDTQYF. The DNA of the CDR3 is TGTGCCAGCAGTTTTTCCGGGGGTCGTACAGATACGCAGTATTTT.

The chain is built from TRBV29-1 and TRBJ2-2; D gene unclear. V was trimmed by 6 bases and J by 2 bases, leaving 10 bases between them. CDR1 and CDR2 (germline): SQVTM, ANQGSEA. The CDR3 totals 13 residues. The CDR3 spells CSVITDNTGELFF. CDR3 nucleotides: TGCAGCGTAATCACAGACAACACCGGGGAGCTGTTTTTT.

This clonotype was seen many times. The V call is TRBV20-1, the J call TRBJ2-3, with 9 bases that match TRBD2. Per germline, CDR1 DFQATT and CDR2 SNEGSKA (reference sequence). Losses at the gene ends were 6 bases for V and 5 bases for J; bases not matched to a gene: 12. This CDR3 has 15 amino acids. The CDR3 DNA reads as TGCAGTGCCCTTAGATTGCGGGAGGGCCGAGATACGCAGTATTTT. It translates to CSALRLREGRDTQYF.

This clonotype was observed many times. This chain uses TRBV12-3 or TRBV12-4 with TRBJ2-6; D is perhaps TRBD1 (6 bases). CDR3 length equals 15 residues. Trimming left V 5 bases short and J 1 base short, with 9 bases between. DNA for the CDR3: TGTGCCAGCAGTCGAGGGGGTTCTGGGGCCAACGTCCTGACTTTC. Translated: CASSRGGSGANVLTF.

This rearrangement joins TRBV28 to TRBJ2-7; D may be TRBD1 (5 bases). Trimming took off 4 bases at V and 7 bases at J, with 11 bases between the two ends. The CDR3 contains 12 residues. Germline V lookup: CDR1 MDHEN, CDR2 SYDVKM. The CDR3 sequence: CASSWEGQEQYV. The CDR3 bases are TGTGCCAGCAGTTGGGAAGGACAAGAGCAGTACGTC.

This clonotype was counted ten times or more. The chain joins TRBV5-6 to TRBJ1-5; D unclear. Looked up from germline, CDR1 is SGHDT and CDR2 is YYEEEE. The CDR3 covers 14 residues. V lost 3 bases to trimming and J lost 5 bases, with 12 bases between them. The CDR3 region is CASSSPLRDQPQHF. The CDR3 DNA follows: TGTGCCAGCAGCTCACCTCTACGAGATCAGCCCCAGCATTTT.

This clonotype was detected a few times. The V call is TRBV4-2, the J call TRBJ2-1; D uncertain. Germline V gives CDR1 LGHNA, CDR2 YNFKEQ. CDR3 length: 15 residues. Trimming cost V 0 bases and J 4 bases, with 10 bases left between them. CDR3 nucleotide sequence: TGTGCCAGCAGCCAAGAGTGGCTCGATTACAATGAGCAGTTCTTC. This gives the protein CASSQEWLDYNEQFF.

This clonotype was seen many times. V is TRBV18 and J is TRBJ2-5; D perhaps matches TRBD1 (6 bases). Trimming removed 5 bases from V and 5 bases from J, with 18 bases in between. This CDR3 has 15 residues. Germline values: CDR1 KGHSH, CDR2 LQKENI. The CDR3 here is CASSASAVGAETQYF. Here the CDR3 DNA reads TGTGCCAGCTCAGCGAGCGCCGTGGGGGCGGAGACCCAGTACTTC.